The clone carrying this T cell receptor beta chain was seen many times. The sample is drawn from a study of T cells in Graves' hyperthyroidism and ophthalmopathy. The V and J ends lost 4 bases and 3 bases respectively, with 16 bases between them. Germline V lookup: CDR1 MDHEN, CDR2 SYDVKM. This CDR3 is 16 amino acids long. Amplified TCR beta CDR3 regions came from RNA transcripts. TCR CDR3 underwent first-round RT-PCR with the HTBI primer set. From the multiplex PCR reads, TCRdb called clonotypes with MiXCR, one entry per CDR3 protein. The data show about 250,000 distinct CDR3 sequences, with approximately 14% seen just once and around 30% held by the top ten.

V is TRBV28 and J is TRBJ1-5; weak D call: TRBD1 (5 bases). Sample: blood. The TCR sequence derives from a woman aged 50 to 60 with Graves' hyperthyroidism that later progressed to Graves' ophthalmopathy. The CDR3 reads CASSYRREVSNQPQHF. For the CDR3, the DNA is TGTGCCAGCAGTTATCGCAGGGAGGTTTCCAATCAGCCCCAGCATTTT.